What follows are 32 T cell receptor beta chains derived from one specimen sequenced in a study of blood T cell repertoires in COVID-19. The protocol was immunoSEQ multiplex PCR, while the TCRdb copy is restricted to in-frame clones and leaves out a portion. In the table there are hundreds of thousands of clones, over 75% of which are singletons. The sequencing sample was made of PBMCs or T cells enriched from blood (not recorded which). Receptors originate from a woman between 40 and 55 years old who had recovered from COVID-19.

This chain connects TRBV27 to TRBJ2-3, with D hard to call. Trimming shortened V by 3 bases and J by 6 bases, and 7 bases separated the two germline ends. Germline V gene sequence: CDR1 MNHEY, CDR2 SMNVEV (reference sequence). This CDR3 has 12 amino acids. This CDR3 is CASSFSADTQYF. CDR3 DNA sequence: TGTGCCAGCAGTTTTTCTGCGGATACGCAGTATTTT.

The chain is built from TRBV27 and TRBJ1-1; TRBD1 might be the D (5 bases). The V end lost 5 bases, the J end lost 0 bases, and 10 bases lay between the germline ends. This CDR3 is built from 14 residues. CDR1 is MNHEY and CDR2 is SMNVEV in the germline V gene (reference sequence). CDR3 nucleotides: TGTGCCAGCAGTATCACAGGTTTGAACACTGAAGCTTTCTTT. It encodes CASSITGLNTEAFF.

This clone was found a few times. In DNA, the CDR3 is TGTGCCAGCAGCCTCAATTCAGTTTCGAACACTGAAGCTTTCTTT. This encodes CASSLNSVSNTEAFF. The rearrangement uses TRBV5-4 and TRBJ1-1; D gene unclear. Per the germline V gene, CDR1 is SGHNT and CDR2 is YYREEE (reference sequence). V was pared by 4 bases and J by 1 base, with 14 bases between. CDR3 size: 15 residues.

The V and J genes are TRBV6-5 and TRBJ2-7; the D is unclear. V lost 5 bases and J lost 3, with 8 bases in between. Germline V gene sequence: CDR1 MNHEY, CDR2 SVGAGI. This CDR3 is 12 amino acids long. The CDR3 DNA follows: TGTGCCAGCAGTCCTTCAGGCTACGAGCAGTACTTC. This gives the protein CASSPSGYEQYF.

The genes are TRBV11-1 and TRBJ1-1, with 8 bases lining up with TRBD1. After removal of 3 bases from V and 7 bases from J, the junction contained 4 bases not matched to a gene. CDR3 size: 13 residues. Germline values: CDR1 SGHAT, CDR2 FQDESV (reference sequence). CDR3 DNA: TGTGCCAGCAGCTTGACAGGGGCTAATGAAGCTTTCTTT. It specifies CASSLTGANEAFF.

The rearrangement uses TRBV2 and TRBJ1-2, with unresolved D. Germline CDR1 reads SNHLY; CDR2 reads FYNNEI. Trimming shortened V by 4 bases and J by 4 bases, and 10 bases separated the two germline ends. The CDR3 extends over 13 amino acids. For the CDR3, the DNA is TGTGCCAGCAGTGGAGGGCACTCCTATGGCTACACCTTC. It is translated as CASSGGHSYGYTF.

This sequence joins TRBV28 and TRBJ1-2; 9 bases are a match to TRBD1. This CDR3 has 14 residues. V lost 5 bases and J lost 2; bases outside the gene matches: 3. Germline V lookup: CDR1 MDHEN, CDR2 SYDVKM. The CDR3 DNA sequence: TGTGCCAGCAGTCGGACAGGGGAGAACTATGGCTACACCTTC. It codes for CASSRTGENYGYTF.

V usage is TRBV11-3 and J usage is TRBJ2-7; D unclear. V shed 0 bases and J shed 0 bases, with 12 bases lying between them. Germline-derived CDR1 and CDR2 are SGHNT and YENEEA. This CDR3 is 16 amino acids long. CDR3 region: CASSLDLVRSSYEQYF. The DNA for the CDR3 is TGTGCCAGCAGCTTAGATCTGGTGAGGAGCTCCTACGAGCAGTACTTC.

The chain recombines TRBV7-3 with TRBJ1-1, with 7 bases matching TRBD1. Germline trimming cut 5 bases from V and 4 bases from J; bases unmatched to any gene: 4. Germline V gene data show CDR1 as SGHTA and CDR2 as FQGTGA. CDR3 size: 13 residues. CDR3 DNA sequence: TGTGCCAGCAGCGCTGACAGGGTCACTGAAGCTTTCTTT. It is translated as CASSADRVTEAFF.

The chain employs TRBV7-6 and TRBJ1-3; D not certain. CDR3 size: 12 residues. Germline V CDR1 and CDR2: SGHVS, FNYEAQ. The ends were cut back, 11 bases at V and 4 bases at J, with 12 bases in the middle. CDR3 DNA sequence: TGTGCCGGAAAGCTGGGCGGAAACACCATATATTTT. Translation: CAGKLGGNTIYF.

The rearrangement links TRBV11-3 to TRBJ2-5; 11 nucleotides agree with TRBD2. The CDR3 totals 15 residues. J gave up 5 bases and V 5 bases, and 7 bases lay outside the gene matches. Germline CDR1 reads SGHNT; CDR2 reads YENEEA. In DNA form, the CDR3 reads TGTGCCAGCAGCCGGATAGCGGGAGGGCGGGAGACCCAGTACTTC. This gives the protein CASSRIAGGRETQYF.

V usage is TRBV11-3 and J usage is TRBJ1-2, with D unclear. The CDR3 contains 13 residues. Trimming removed 2 bases from V and 5 bases from J, with 9 bases in between. Germline-derived CDR1 and CDR2 are SGHNT and YENEEA. In nucleotides, the CDR3 is TGTGCCAGCAGCTTAAAGGGCGGGTATGGCTACACCTTC. It specifies CASSLKGGYGYTF.

V is TRBV5-4 and J is TRBJ2-1; 14 bases are a match to TRBD2. Germline loops: CDR1 SGHNT, CDR2 YYREEE (reference sequence). The ends lost 2 bases at V and 16 bases at J; junction bases unmatched: 14. The CDR3 is made up of 16 amino acids. CDR3 sequence: CASSFDGTSGSRSYFF. The CDR3 nucleotides are TGTGCCAGCAGCTTTGACGGGACTAGCGGGAGCCGCAGTTATTTCTTC.

This chain joins TRBV6-5 and TRBJ2-3, with 13 bases lining up with TRBD2. This CDR3 contains 13 residues. Germline CDR1 MNHEY, CDR2 SVGAGI. V lost 10 bases to trimming and J lost 5 bases; unmatched junction nucleotides: 3. Here the CDR3 DNA reads TGTGCCACCAGGACTAGCGGGAGAGATACGCAGTATTTT. It specifies CATRTSGRDTQYF.

The chain employs TRBV3-1 (or the pseudogene TRBV3-2) and TRBJ1-5; D is unclear. CDR1 is LGHDT and CDR2 is YNNKEL in the germline V gene (reference sequence). The CDR3 sequence is 13 residues long. The germline V and J ends were trimmed by 5 bases and 3 bases, with 8 bases remaining between them. CDR3: CASSWRANQPQHF. CDR3 DNA: TGTGCCAGCAGCTGGAGGGCCAATCAGCCCCAGCATTTT.

The chain links TRBV30 to TRBJ2-7, with 10 bases lining up with TRBD2. CDR1 is GTSNPN and CDR2 is SVGIG in the germline V gene (reference sequence). V gave up 0 bases and J gave up 6 bases; unmatched junction bases: 8. The CDR3 length is 15 residues. The CDR3 loop is CAWSVSGRAGPEQYF. As DNA, the CDR3 is TGTGCCTGGAGTGTGAGCGGGAGGGCTGGTCCCGAGCAGTACTTC.

This chain links TRBV19 with TRBJ2-3; 7 bases align to TRBD2. This CDR3 contains 14 residues. The germline gives CDR1 LNHDA, CDR2 SQIVND (reference sequence). The J segment lost 4 bases and the V segment lost 6 bases, leaving 7 bases of the junction unmatched. The CDR3 sequence: CASSLAAGADTQYF. CDR3 nucleotide sequence: TGTGCCAGTAGCCTAGCGGCTGGGGCAGATACGCAGTATTTT.

To note about this clone: Other DNA sequences within the sample encode an identical CDR3. The rearrangement uses TRBV27 and TRBJ2-7, with D maybe TRBD1 (6 bases). This CDR3 has 14 residues. Germline values: CDR1 MNHEY, CDR2 SMNVEV (reference sequence). V shed 6 bases and J shed 3 bases, with 15 bases lying between them. The CDR3 DNA follows: TGTGCCAGCAGCCACCGGGACACTATCTACGAGCAGTACTTC. It is translated as CASSHRDTIYEQYF.

This clone was counted a single time. This chain joins TRBV4-1 and TRBJ1-1, with D possibly matching TRBD1 (5 bases). V lost 8 bases, J lost 5 bases, and 12 bases lay in between. Germline CDR1 is MGHRA and CDR2 is YSYEKL. The CDR3 runs to 12 residues. The CDR3: CASRGTWTEAFF. CDR3 sequence (DNA): TGCGCCAGCCGGGGGACGTGGACTGAAGCTTTCTTT.

This clone was detected only once. The rearrangement uses TRBV2 and TRBJ2-3; 8 nucleotides line up with TRBD2. Trimming cost V 11 bases and J 4 bases; bases outside gene matches: 11. The CDR3 length is 14 residues. Germline V gives CDR1 SNHLY, CDR2 FYNNEI. The DNA of the CDR3 is TGTGCCGGGATACGGGGGGGCAAGGCAGATACGCAGTATTTT. Translated, it gives CAGIRGGKADTQYF.

The chain carries TRBV7-2 and TRBJ1-3; 8 bases fit TRBD1. The CDR3 contains 13 residues. J gave up 4 bases and V 4 bases, and 0 bases lay outside the gene matches. Germline V gene data show CDR1 as SGHTA and CDR2 as FQGNSA. CDR3 nucleotides: TGTGCCAGCAGCTGGACAGGGGGAAACACCATATATTTT. This encodes CASSWTGGNTIYF.

V gene TRBV7-2 combines with J gene TRBJ1-2, with 8 bases lining up with TRBD1. Germline V gives CDR1 SGHTA, CDR2 FQGNSA. Losses at the gene ends were 5 bases for V and 7 bases for J; bases not matched to a gene: 9. The CDR3 contains 14 residues. As DNA, the CDR3 is TGTGCCAGCAGCCTCAGACAGGGGTCGACTGGCTACACCTTC. It yields the protein CASSLRQGSTGYTF.

V and J are TRBV28 and TRBJ1-3, with a weak D call TRBD1 (5 bases). Trimming took 5 bases from V and 2 from J, leaving 7 bases between them. The germline gives CDR1 MDHEN, CDR2 SYDVKM. The CDR3 is 13 residues long. CDR3 amino acids: CASSTTAGNTIYF. For the CDR3, the DNA is TGTGCCAGCAGTACGACAGCTGGAAACACCATATATTTT.

This chain links TRBV9 with TRBJ2-5, with 9 positions matching TRBD2. CDR1 is SGDLS and CDR2 is YYNGEE in the germline V gene. V shed 4 bases, J shed 4 bases, and the junction held 11 bases outside the gene matches. The CDR3 consists of 16 residues. The chain's CDR3 is CASSPRPSGGSETQYF. CDR3 sequence (DNA): TGTGCCAGCAGCCCTCGCCCAAGCGGGGGGTCAGAGACCCAGTACTTC.

The rearrangement joins TRBV29-1 to TRBJ2-2; 7 bases map to TRBD2. This CDR3 has 14 residues. The germline V gene encodes CDR1 SQVTM and CDR2 ANQGSEA. Trimming removed 7 bases from V and 0 bases from J; junction bases left unmatched: 5. The CDR3 DNA sequence: TGCAGCGGGGTCAGCGGGACGAACACCGGGGAGCTGTTTTTT. It codes for CSGVSGTNTGELFF.

This chain uses TRBV5-1 with TRBJ1-3, with TRBD1 as a possible D gene (5 bases). In germline, CDR1 is SGHRS, CDR2 YFSETQ. Deletions cut 2 bases from V and 4 bases from J, with 16 bases between. The CDR3 spans 16 residues. This chain's CDR3 is CASSFSTGRNGNTIYF. The DNA for the CDR3 is TGCGCCAGCAGCTTTTCTACAGGACGCAACGGAAACACCATATATTTT.

J is TRBJ2-3 and V is TRBV5-1; weak D call: TRBD2 (5 bases). V lost 4 bases to trimming and J lost 3 bases, with 18 bases between them. The CDR3 spans 16 residues. Germline loops: CDR1 SGHRS, CDR2 YFSETQ. The DNA of the CDR3 is TGCGCCAGCAGCCCCCGTCGGAGCGGTACGACAGATACGCAGTATTTT. It encodes CASSPRRSGTTDTQYF.

This chain links TRBV6-5 with TRBJ2-7, with D unresolved. Germline loops: CDR1 MNHEY, CDR2 SVGAGI. V lost 0 bases and J lost 3, with 9 bases in between. The CDR3 length is 14 residues. CDR3 loop: CASSYSRQFYEQYF. The CDR3, as DNA: TGTGCCAGCAGTTACTCGCGGCAGTTCTACGAGCAGTACTTC.

V is TRBV29-1 and J is TRBJ2-1; TRBD1 matches 8 bases. The ends lost 7 bases at V and 7 bases at J; junction bases unmatched: 9. Germline V lookup: CDR1 SQVTM, CDR2 ANQGSEA. This CDR3 has 13 residues. CDR3 DNA sequence: TGCAGCGCCCGACAGGGGTGGGGTAATGAGCAGTTCTTC. Translating it yields CSARQGWGNEQFF.

This sequence joins TRBV4-3 and TRBJ1-1; TRBD1 matches at 7 bases. V dropped 2 bases and J dropped 7; count of bases not matched to a gene: 4. The CDR3 runs to 13 residues. The germline V gene has CDR1 LGHNA and CDR2 YSLEER. The chain's CDR3 is CASSQRGQLEAFF. CDR3 nucleotides: TGCGCCAGCAGCCAACGGGGACAGCTTGAAGCTTTCTTT.

This chain links TRBV27 with TRBJ2-7; D gene ambiguous. The germline V gene has CDR1 MNHEY and CDR2 SMNVEV (reference sequence). V dropped 6 bases and J dropped 2 bases, with 14 bases sitting between them. The CDR3 spans 14 residues. This chain's CDR3 is CASSHLGPTYEQYF. DNA of the CDR3: TGTGCCAGCAGCCACCTAGGCCCCACCTACGAGCAGTACTTC.

The chain has TRBV4-1 and TRBJ2-1; 8 bases are shared with TRBD2. With V trimmed by 4 bases and J by 8 bases, 10 bases remained unmatched. CDR1 and CDR2 (germline): MGHRA, YSYEKL. The CDR3 has 15 residues. CDR3 sequence reads: CASSPQRGNVDEQFF. The CDR3 coding sequence is TGCGCCAGCAGCCCACAGCGGGGGAACGTCGATGAGCAGTTCTTC.